Listed here is a single T cell receptor beta chain. In the original processing: Estimates of nucleated cell counts were drawn from the amplification of reference gene primers. Sequencing used immunoSEQ multiplex PCR; TCRdb keeps in-frame clones, though not all of them. The V and J calls and the clone size are those of that table, but D and trimming were determined from the DNA. The sample has tens of thousands of clones; under 90% are singletons. This entry comes from a study of blood T cell repertoires in COVID-19. Across the whole study: Donors in the United States, Italy and Spain gave samples during acute or convalescent COVID-19.

Seattle's cohort entered during active infection and was followed longitudinally. The length of the CDR3 is 18 residues. Trimming removed 5 bases from V and 4 bases from J; junction bases left unmatched: 13. Germline loops: CDR1 SGHAT, CDR2 FQNNGV. V is TRBV11-2 and J is TRBJ1-3; TRBD1 agrees at 11 bases. The sample taken for sequencing was peripheral blood. The clonotype was recovered from a man older than 75 with COVID-19, enrolled during active disease. CDR3 region: CASSDFPGTGGVGNTIYF. CDR3 in DNA: TGTGCCAGCAGCGATTTTCCTGGGACAGGGGGAGTAGGAAACACCATATATTTT.